These 26 T cell receptor beta chains came from one sample sequenced in a study of blood T cells in healthy people across ages. Primers used in a second PCR of roughly 7 to 11 cycles were a sample-barcoded 5' primer and a J-beta primer mix. A single record per CDR3 protein comes from TCRdb applying MiXCR to the 5' RACE reads. The profile shows 1.2 million to 1.5 million distinct CDR3 sequences, 55% to 75% of them singletons. What was sequenced was blood. The receptors were gathered from a man between 18 and 29 years old in good health.

The rearrangement joins TRBV6-6 to TRBJ2-5; a weak D match, TRBD2 (7 bases). The CDR3 totals 11 residues. Trimming pared 5 bases from V and 11 bases from J, leaving 12 bases between. The V gene's germline CDR1 is MNHNY and CDR2 SVGAGI (reference sequence). CDR3 protein: CASSTGGQQYF. For the CDR3, the DNA is TGTGCCAGCAGTACCGGGGGGCAGCAGTACTTC.

The chain employs TRBV2 and TRBJ1-5, with a weak D call TRBD1 (6 bases). Germline CDR1 is SNHLY and CDR2 is FYNNEI. The CDR3 is 15 amino acids. The V end lost 3 bases, the J end lost 2 bases, and 11 bases lay between the germline ends. The CDR3 is CASSDGGLGNQPQHF. In DNA form, the CDR3 reads TGTGCCAGCAGTGACGGGGGGCTAGGCAATCAGCCCCAGCATTTT.

The chain carries TRBV27 and TRBJ2-1, with 11 bases identical to TRBD2. The CDR3 spans 14 residues. Looked up from germline, CDR1 is MNHEY and CDR2 is SMNVEV (reference sequence). J was trimmed by 3 bases and V by 9 bases; bases with no gene match: 4. The CDR3 nucleotides are TGTGCCAGTAGCGGGAGGGTTCTCTACAATGAGCAGTTCTTC. It codes for CASSGRVLYNEQFF.

The chain links TRBV19 to TRBJ1-6; D call uncertain. The germline CDR1 and CDR2 sequences are LNHDA and SQIVND (reference sequence). V lost 7 bases and J 8 bases, leaving 18 bases between the germline ends. The CDR3 sequence is 15 residues long. The CDR3 protein is CASTLVLGGDSPLHF. CDR3 DNA sequence: TGTGCCAGTACTCTTGTTCTAGGTGGAGATTCACCCCTCCACTTT.

V and J are TRBV6-5 and TRBJ1-2; TRBD1 aligns across 7 bases. Trimming at V came to 7 bases and at J to 2 bases, leaving 7 bases not matched to a gene. This CDR3 spans 14 amino acids. Germline assignment: CDR1 MNHEY and CDR2 SVGAGI. CDR3 bases: TGTGCCAGCACCAGACAGGGCAGAAACTATGGCTACACCTTC. This translates into CASTRQGRNYGYTF.

This clonotype turned up a few times. The chain combines TRBV12-3 or TRBV12-4 with TRBJ2-7; no definite D call. The V and J ends lost 3 bases and 5 bases respectively, with 11 bases between them. This CDR3 has 13 amino acids. The CDR3 spells CASSLVERDEQYF. DNA of the CDR3: TGTGCCAGCAGTTTGGTAGAGCGCGACGAGCAGTACTTC.

A note on this clonotype: A read error may account for a junction end that differs from germline. The chain joins TRBV3-1 to TRBJ2-7; TRBD2 matches at 7 bases. Germline V gene sequence: CDR1 LGHDT, CDR2 YNNKEL (reference sequence). The CDR3 spans 17 residues. The CDR3 loop is CANSPSFAGGSSYEQYF. The CDR3 region has the DNA TGTGCCAACAGCCCCTCTTTCGCCGGCGGGAGCTCCTACGAGCAGTACTTC.

This chain connects TRBV7-2 to TRBJ2-7, with D hard to call. The V end lost 2 bases, the J end lost 2 bases, and 10 bases lay between the germline ends. Germline assignment: CDR1 SGHTA and CDR2 FQGNSA. This CDR3 contains 14 residues. CDR3 nucleotide sequence: TGTGCCAGCAGCTTAAGGGCGGAAGCCTACGAGCAGTACTTC. Translated: CASSLRAEAYEQYF.

The CDR3 spells CASSEAGSQGETQYF. CDR3 DNA: TGTGCCAGCAGTGAAGCAGGTTCACAAGGAGAGACCCAGTACTTC. The V gene is TRBV6-1, the J gene TRBJ2-5; D is ambiguous. V lost 0 bases to trimming and J lost 4 bases, with 12 bases between them. The germline gives CDR1 MNHNS, CDR2 SASEGT. The CDR3 sequence is 15 residues long.

This clonotype has ten or more counts. The junction shows a germline mismatch at one end, possibly a read error. The J gene is TRBJ2-7, the V gene TRBV12-3 or TRBV12-4; 10 bases line up with TRBD2. The CDR3 is 15 residues long. DNA for the CDR3: TGCGCCAGCAGCCCGCGGACTAGCGGATCCTACGAGCAGTACTTC. It is translated as CASSPRTSGSYEQYF.

V gene TRBV4-3 combines with J gene TRBJ2-7; no clear D. The V gene's germline CDR1 is LGHNA and CDR2 YSLEER. The CDR3 has 15 residues. V shed 0 bases and J shed 3 bases, with 12 bases lying between them. CDR3 protein: CASSQDLGLHYEQYF. The CDR3 nucleotides are TGCGCCAGCAGCCAAGACCTAGGGTTACACTACGAGCAGTACTTC.

The rearrangement joins TRBV13 to TRBJ2-7; maybe TRBD1 (5 bases). CDR1 is PRHDT and CDR2 is FYEKMQ in the germline V gene (reference sequence). Between the trimmed V and J ends, which lost 4 bases and 1 base, there was a span of 11 bases. This CDR3 has 14 residues. The CDR3 DNA reads as TGTGCCAGCAGCTCCGACAGTCGTTCCTACGAGCAGTACTTC. Its protein product is CASSSDSRSYEQYF.

The chain couples TRBV12-3 or TRBV12-4 to TRBJ1-6; D not resolved. The CDR3 has 18 residues. Trimming pared 6 bases from V and 0 bases from J, leaving 18 bases between. CDR3 amino acids: CASRGGWQLSSYNSPLHF. In nucleotides, the CDR3 is TGTGCCAGCAGGGGAGGGTGGCAGTTGAGCTCCTATAATTCACCCCTCCACTTT.

The rearrangement uses TRBV20-1 and TRBJ2-3; D gene unclear. Trimming cost V 0 bases and J 3 bases, with 7 bases left between them. This CDR3 is 13 amino acids long. The germline gives CDR1 DFQATT, CDR2 SNEGSKA (reference sequence). CDR3 protein: CSARDGQTDTQYF. CDR3 sequence (DNA): TGCAGTGCTAGAGATGGGCAGACAGATACGCAGTATTTT.

This clonotype occurred a few times. The rearrangement links TRBV15 to TRBJ2-7, with TRBD1 identical over 9 bases. Germline lookup yields CDR1 LNHNV and CDR2 YYDKDF (reference sequence). The CDR3 covers 16 residues. V lost 0 bases, J lost 7 bases, and 10 bases stayed unmatched. The CDR3 loop reads CATSRDYGTGPEEQYF. The CDR3 DNA reads TGTGCCACCAGCAGAGATTACGGGACAGGGCCTGAGGAGCAGTACTTC.

A few counts support this clonotype. V is TRBV21-1 and J is TRBJ2-5; the listed D gene, TRBD1, was not tested against the DNA. TRBV21-1 is termed a pseudogene. This CDR3 has 19 residues. CDR3 DNA sequence: TGTGCCAGCAGCAAAGTGGTCGGCCGACAGGGGCTTAATGGAGAGACCCAGTACTTC. This translates into CASSKVVGRQGLNGETQYF.

The V and J genes are TRBV7-2 and TRBJ1-4; a possible D gene is TRBD1 (6 bases). Deletions cut 1 base from V and 5 bases from J, with 11 bases between. The V gene's germline CDR1 is SGHTA and CDR2 FQGNSA. The CDR3 contains 15 residues. CDR3 DNA: TGTGCCAGCAGCTTAGGGCCAGGGGTAAATGAAAAACTGTTTTTT. This encodes CASSLGPGVNEKLFF.

The chain recombines TRBV5-1 with TRBJ2-1; 8 positions match TRBD2. V lost 1 base to trimming and J lost 3 bases; unmatched junction nucleotides: 6. Germline-derived CDR1 and CDR2 are SGHRS and YFSETQ. The CDR3 is 16 amino acids. The CDR3 sequence is CASSLSSSGLYNEQFF. CDR3 nucleotides: TGCGCCAGCAGCTTGAGTTCTAGCGGGCTCTACAATGAGCAGTTCTTC.

This clonotype was seen ten or more times. The rearrangement links TRBV4-1 to TRBJ2-4; TRBD1 aligns across 9 bases. This CDR3 comprises 14 residues. Trimming at V came to 3 bases and at J to 3 bases, leaving 0 bases not matched to a gene. CDR1 and CDR2 (germline): MGHRA, YSYEKL. CDR3 sequence reads: CASSQTGGKNIQYF. The DNA of the CDR3 is TGCGCCAGCAGCCAGACAGGGGGCAAAAACATTCAGTACTTC.

The chain couples TRBV5-1 to TRBJ2-7; D unresolved. Germline-derived CDR1 and CDR2 are SGHRS and YFSETQ. V was shortened by 1 base and J by 2 bases, with 10 bases between the two germline ends. This CDR3 has 14 amino acids. In DNA, the CDR3 is TGCGCCAGCAGCTTGTTCTCCATTCCCTACGAGCAGTACTTC. Amino acid sequence: CASSLFSIPYEQYF.

This clonotype was counted at least ten times. The CDR3 loop reads CSVGERDETQYF. The CDR3 DNA reads TGCAGCGTTGGAGAAAGGGACGAGACCCAGTACTTC. The chain combines TRBV29-1 with TRBJ2-5; either TRBD1 or TRBD2 may supply D (5 bases each). Germline V CDR1 and CDR2: SQVTM, ANQGSEA. Trimming shortened V by 4 bases and J by 5 bases, and 11 bases separated the two germline ends. This CDR3 is built from 12 residues.

The rearrangement links TRBV27 to TRBJ2-3; D is perhaps TRBD1 or TRBD2 (5 bases each). The CDR3 covers 16 residues. V lost 7 bases and J 13 bases, leaving 30 bases between the germline ends. Looked up from germline, CDR1 is MNHEY and CDR2 is SMNVEV (reference sequence). The CDR3, as DNA: TGTGCCAGCAAGGTCCTGGCCCGGGACCCCAAGATTTCGGAGTATTTT. It encodes CASKVLARDPKISEYF.

Notes on this clonotype: The junction does not match germline at one end; this may be a read error. This chain connects TRBV7-9 to TRBJ2-1, with 7 bases identical to TRBD2. The CDR3 has 16 amino acids. Germline CDR1 SEHNR, CDR2 FQNEAQ (reference sequence). The CDR3 nucleotides read TGTGCCGGCAGCTCCGGGGGGACTTCGCGGTTTTGGGAGCAGTTCTTC. It codes for CAGSSGGTSRFWEQFF. The variable domain in full, completed from reference TRBV7-9 and TRBJ2-1, reads DTGVSQNPRHKITKRGQNVTFRCDPISEHNRLYWYRQTLGQGPEFLTYFQNEAQLEKSRLLSDRFSAERPKGSFSTLEIQRTEQGDSAMYLCAGSSGGTSRFWEQFFGPGTRLTVL.

J is TRBJ2-4 and V is TRBV27; no firm D call. Between the trimmed V and J ends, which lost 8 bases and 2 bases, there was a span of 13 bases. This CDR3 spans 14 amino acids. Germline CDR1 MNHEY, CDR2 SMNVEV (reference sequence). The CDR3: CASATIQTKNIQYF. CDR3 nucleotide sequence: TGTGCCAGCGCGACAATCCAAACCAAAAACATTCAGTACTTC.

The chain combines TRBV10-3 with TRBJ2-5; D may be TRBD2 (6 bases). The J call may be in error: the DNA end matches TRBJ2-7 better. This CDR3 contains 15 residues. Germline lookup yields CDR1 ENHRY and CDR2 SYGVKD. CDR3 in amino acids: CAISNDPGSPYEQYF. DNA for the CDR3: TGTGCCATCAGTAACGACCCCGGGAGTCCCTACGAGCAGTACTTC.

The rearrangement links TRBV6-5 to TRBJ1-2, with D possibly TRBD1 on 5 matching bases. V was clipped by 7 bases and J by 6 bases, with 9 bases between them. Germline V gives CDR1 MNHEY, CDR2 SVGAGI. This CDR3 has 11 amino acids. For the CDR3, the DNA is TGTGCCAGCAACGGGGCCAATGGCTACACCTTC. This sequence encodes CASNGANGYTF.